Following are 13 T cell receptor beta chains from one sample sequenced in a study of HIV-infected patients and healthy controls. About 480 ng RNA was reverse transcribed with alpha and beta constant-region primers. Each of the alpha and beta chains got its own library through chain-specific third strand synthesis with indices. Each CDR3 protein gets one entry after TCRdb re-called the 5' RACE reads with MiXCR. In the table there are about 17,000 distinct CDR3 sequences, roughly 6% of which are singletons. Whole blood was used without fractionation, so all unsorted peripheral T cells were included. Sequencing used blood. These receptors all come from an adult in good health.

Many counts were recorded for this clonotype. This chain connects TRBV20-1 to TRBJ1-1; no clear D gene. Trimming took off 2 bases at V and 8 bases at J, with 12 bases between the two ends. Germline V lookup: CDR1 DFQATT, CDR2 SNEGSKA (reference sequence). The CDR3 has 12 amino acids. CDR3 region: CSARQAGREAFF. CDR3 sequence (DNA): TGCAGTGCTAGACAGGCGGGCAGGGAAGCTTTCTTT.

This clonotype was observed at least ten times. The chain couples TRBV7-3 to TRBJ2-3; 8 bases are shared with TRBD2. V shed 2 bases, J shed 2 bases, and the junction held 0 bases outside the gene matches. This CDR3 has 14 residues. CDR1 and CDR2 (germline): SGHTA, FQGTGA. The CDR3 region is CASSLGLATDTQYF. The CDR3 DNA sequence: TGTGCCAGCAGCTTAGGACTAGCCACAGATACGCAGTATTTT.

The CDR3 loop is CASSPLSIDRGYGYTF. CDR3 in DNA: TGTGCCAGCAGCCCTTTATCGATTGACAGGGGCTATGGCTACACCTTC. The V call is TRBV27, the J call TRBJ1-2, with 8 nucleotides matching TRBD1. V lost 6 bases and J lost 4; bases outside the gene matches: 13. There are 16 residues in the CDR3. Germline loops: CDR1 MNHEY, CDR2 SMNVEV (reference sequence).

This clonotype came up many times. The V and J genes are TRBV19 and TRBJ1-3, with D hard to call. Germline loops: CDR1 LNHDA, CDR2 SQIVND (reference sequence). This CDR3 spans 12 amino acids. Trimming took 11 bases from V and 9 from J, leaving 17 bases between them. DNA for the CDR3: TGTGCCTCCACCTCTAGGCGCAGCACCATATATTTT. This codes for CASTSRRSTIYF.

At least ten counts were recorded for this clonotype. V usage is TRBV27 and J usage is TRBJ2-1, with 12 bases aligning to TRBD2. Germline CDR1 MNHEY, CDR2 SMNVEV (reference sequence). The CDR3 is made up of 15 amino acids. The V segment lost 6 bases and the J segment 5 bases; nucleotides outside the gene matches: 5. CDR3 sequence: CASSTLAGGHNEQFF. In nucleotides, the CDR3 is TGTGCCAGCAGCACACTAGCGGGGGGTCACAATGAGCAGTTCTTC.

The CDR3 DNA is TGTGCCAGCAGTCTTACGGACCCAGAGTACAATGAGCAGTTCTTC. Protein: CASSLTDPEYNEQFF. This chain uses TRBV6-6 with TRBJ2-1; no clear D. Germline-derived CDR1 and CDR2 are MNHNY and SVGAGI (reference sequence). V gave up 5 bases and J gave up 4 bases, with 15 bases separating them. The CDR3 runs 15 residues.

In this sample, this clonotype turned up many times. J is TRBJ2-3 and V is TRBV12-3 or TRBV12-4; no firm D call. The CDR3 consists of 11 residues. V was pared by 7 bases and J by 5 bases, with 7 bases between. The chain's CDR3 is CASTLLDTQYF. The DNA for the CDR3 is TGTGCCAGCACCCTACTAGATACGCAGTATTTT.

This clonotype was detected many times. This rearrangement joins TRBV12-3 or TRBV12-4 to TRBJ1-2, with no clear D. This CDR3 region has 13 residues. V gave up 9 bases and J gave up 5 bases, with 16 bases separating them. In DNA form, the CDR3 reads TGTGCCAGTCGTCTTGGACCAGGTTATGGCTACACCTTC. It encodes CASRLGPGYGYTF.

Judged by abundance, this clonotype is medium-sized. This chain joins TRBV7-9 and TRBJ1-6; maybe TRBD1 (5 bases). The CDR3 spans 19 residues. Trimming shortened V by 0 bases and J by 5 bases, and 20 bases separated the two germline ends. Germline V gene lookup returns CDR1 SEHNR and CDR2 FQNEAQ (reference sequence). The CDR3 region is CASSLARAGTKMNNSPLHF. The DNA of the CDR3 is TGTGCCAGCAGCTTAGCCCGGGCCGGGACCAAGATGAATAATTCACCCCTCCACTTT.

This clonotype was seen many times. The gene calls are TRBV11-2 and TRBJ1-4; TRBD1 is a possible D gene (6 bases). CDR3 length: 15 amino acids. The V gene lost 5 bases and the J gene lost 3 bases, with 13 bases spanning the gap. CDR1 is SGHAT, CDR2 FQNNGV, per germline. In DNA form, the CDR3 reads TGTGCCAGCAGCCCCCTTGGACAGCCTAATGAAAAACTGTTTTTT. It is translated as CASSPLGQPNEKLFF.

This clonotype was counted ten times or more. The genes are TRBV4-2 and TRBJ2-7; 8 nucleotides match TRBD2. The V gene end was trimmed by 5 bases and the J gene end by 0 bases; junction bases not matched to a gene: 15. The CDR3 sequence is 18 residues long. From germline, CDR1 is LGHNA and CDR2 YNFKEQ. The CDR3 coding sequence is TGTGCCAGCAGCGCCCGCTCGGGAGAGCGGGGGAGCTCCTACGAGCAGTACTTC. Translation: CASSARSGERGSSYEQYF.

This clonotype was observed at least ten times. J is TRBJ2-3 and V is TRBV9; 7 nucleotides line up with TRBD2. The germline gives CDR1 SGDLS, CDR2 YYNGEE. This CDR3 is 16 amino acids long. V gave up 0 bases and J gave up 2 bases; unmatched junction bases: 6. CDR3 region: CASSVVELANTDTQYF. The CDR3 DNA sequence: TGTGCCAGCAGCGTAGTCGAACTAGCGAACACAGATACGCAGTATTTT.

In its sample, this clonotype was seen many times. This chain joins TRBV29-1 and TRBJ2-7; tentatively, D is TRBD1 (5 bases). Trimming removed 7 bases at V and 2 bases at J, with 9 bases between. Germline values: CDR1 SQVTM, CDR2 ANQGSEA. This CDR3 region has 11 residues. The CDR3 DNA reads as TGCAGCGCGACAGAGACCTACGAGCAGTACTTC. This sequence encodes CSATETYEQYF.